A selection of T cell receptor beta chains follows, all from one sample in a study of blood T cell repertoires in COVID-19. The assay was immunoSEQ multiplex PCR, and TCRdb's table has in-frame clones only and misses some. The table records tens of thousands of clones, approximately 84% of them present only once. Sample: peripheral blood. All receptors come from a man in his fifties with acute or convalescent COVID-19. The CDR3 runs from the conserved cysteine through the conserved F or W. A D gene is named only where the DNA matches it firmly. Some rows have no size entry. The others give once, few or many, or a class for an expanded clone.

TGTGCCAGTACCTCACGTGGGGGCGGAAGGTACTATGGCTACACCTTC	CASTSRGGGRYYGYTF	-	TRBV19	TRBJ1-2	-
TGTGCCAGTAGTGAACAGGGGTCAGAGACCCAGTACTTC	CASSEQGSETQYF	-	TRBV19	TRBJ2-5	TRBD1
TGTGCCAGCACCCCCTCGTATAGCGGGGGGGGTGAGACCCAGTACTTC	CASTPSYSGGGETQYF	-	TRBV7-7	TRBJ2-5	TRBD2
TGTGCCAGCAGCCACCGAGGACAGGGAGCAGATACGCAGTATTTT	CASSHRGQGADTQYF	-	TRBV3-1/TRBV3-2	TRBJ2-3	TRBD1
TGTGCCAGCAGTGCGGGACTAGCGGGGGGTTTAACCGGGGAGCTGTTTTTT	CASSAGLAGGLTGELFF	-	TRBV11-2	TRBJ2-2	TRBD2
TGTGCCAACACGACAGGGATCGAGTTCTTC	CANTTGIEFF	-	TRBV10-3	TRBJ2-1	TRBD1
TGTGCCAGCAGCCCCAGAGTACAGGGGCCTGGGGGCTACACCTTC	CASSPRVQGPGGYTF	-	TRBV14	TRBJ1-2	TRBD1
TGCGCCAGCAGTAAACAGGGCTATGGCTACACCTTC	CASSKQGYGYTF	-	TRBV10-2	TRBJ1-2	-
TGTGCCAGCAGCTCGGGACCGGGACAGGGGTTCTATGGCTACACCTTC	CASSSGPGQGFYGYTF	-	TRBV7-6	TRBJ1-2	TRBD1
TGTGCCAGCAGGGGACTAGCGGGTAGAAAAGAGACCCAGTACTTC	CASRGLAGRKETQYF	-	TRBV6-5	TRBJ2-5	TRBD2
TGTGCCAGCAGGCGGAGTAATGAAAAACTGTTTTTT	CASRRSNEKLFF	-	TRBV28	TRBJ1-4	-
TGCGCCAGCAGCCTTTGGACAGCTAATGAAAAACTGTTTTTT	CASSLWTANEKLFF	-	TRBV5-1	TRBJ1-4	-
TGTGCCAGCAGCTTAGAGCCTACGGGTCGGGCTTTCTTT	CASSLEPTGRAFF	once	TRBV11-2	TRBJ1-1	-
TGTGCCTGGGGCACGGGACTGATCTCTGGAAACACCATATATTTT	CAWGTGLISGNTIYF	-	TRBV30	TRBJ1-3	-
TGTGCCAGCAGCGTGGGAGGCCAAGGAACCCAGTACTTC	CASSVGGQGTQYF	-	TRBV6-5	TRBJ2-5	-
TGTGCCAGCAGTTACTGGAGCACCGGGGAGCTGTTTTTT	CASSYWSTGELFF	-	TRBV6-6	TRBJ2-2	-
TGTGCCAGCTCATCCGGGACAGGGGGCACCGGGGAGCTGTTTTTT	CASSSGTGGTGELFF	-	TRBV18	TRBJ2-2	TRBD1
TGTGCCAGCAGCCATCCGGGACAAGTGGGCTACGAGCAGTACTTC	CASSHPGQVGYEQYF	-	TRBV7-9	TRBJ2-7	-
TGTGCCAGCAGGCGGGACGGACAAGAGACCCAGTACTTC	CASRRDGQETQYF	-	TRBV27	TRBJ2-5	-
TGTGCCTGGAGTGCTTCCTACGAGCAGTACTTC	CAWSASYEQYF	-	TRBV30	TRBJ2-7	-
TGTGCCAGTAGTATTCGGGGACAGGGGTACAATGAGCAGTTCTTC	CASSIRGQGYNEQFF	-	TRBV19	TRBJ2-1	TRBD1
TGTGCCAGCAGCCCCGGGAGGGCGGGGCCTCCCTCCTACGAGCAGTACTTC	CASSPGRAGPPSYEQYF	-	TRBV5-4	TRBJ2-7	TRBD2
TGTGCCAGCAGCCGAACCCTGGGACAGGGGGACTATGGCTACACCTTC	CASSRTLGQGDYGYTF	-	TRBV3-1/TRBV3-2	TRBJ1-2	TRBD1
TGTGCCAGCAGGACCGGGACAGGGAGTACCGGGGAGCTGTTTTTT	CASRTGTGSTGELFF	-	TRBV6-5	TRBJ2-2	TRBD1
TGTGCCAGCAGCTTGGGGAGAACCGCTGACAATGAGCAGTTCTTC	CASSLGRTADNEQFF	once	TRBV5-6	TRBJ2-1	-
TGTGCCAGCAGCTTGTCCATTAGCAATCAGCCCCAGCATTTT	CASSLSISNQPQHF	few	TRBV5-8	TRBJ1-5	-
TGTGCCAGCAGCTATAGCGGGGTTTTTGTTTCCGAGCAGTACTTC	CASSYSGVFVSEQYF	-	TRBV5-6	TRBJ2-7	TRBD2
TGTGCCAGCAGCCCAAAACTACGTCTTGGGGATACGCAGTATTTT	CASSPKLRLGDTQYF	-	TRBV7-9	TRBJ2-3	-
TGTGCCAGCAGCCCCCTGACAGGGCCGCAAGAGACCCAGTACTTC	CASSPLTGPQETQYF	-	TRBV6-5	TRBJ2-5	TRBD1
TGTGCCAGCAGTCCGTACGGGACTAGCGCCTCCTACGAGCAGTACTTC	CASSPYGTSASYEQYF	-	TRBV28	TRBJ2-7	TRBD2
TGTGCCACCCTGAAGGGACTGGCCTATGGCTACACCTTC	CATLKGLAYGYTF	-	TRBV19	TRBJ1-2	-
TGCGCCAGCAGTGATGGACTCCAAGAGACCCAGTACTTC	CASSDGLQETQYF	-	TRBV10-2	TRBJ2-5	-
TGCAGCGCCGACTCGACAGGGGCTGGAAACACCATATATTTT	CSADSTGAGNTIYF	-	TRBV29-1	TRBJ1-3	TRBD1
TGTGCCAGCAGTGGGACTAGGTCCCTCAATGAGCAGTTCTTC	CASSGTRSLNEQFF	-	TRBV6-2/TRBV6-3	TRBJ2-1	TRBD2
TGTGCCAGCCGACAGGGGTATGGACAGCCCCAGCATTTT	CASRQGYGQPQHF	-	TRBV27	TRBJ1-5	TRBD1
TGTGCCAGAGAGATAGCGCCAAACACCGGGGAGCTGTTTTTT	CAREIAPNTGELFF	-	TRBV2	TRBJ2-2	-
TGCGCCAGCAGCCAAGATACAGGGGGGCCGCATGGCTACACCTTC	CASSQDTGGPHGYTF	-	TRBV4-1	TRBJ1-2	TRBD1